One sample yielded the 19 T cell receptor beta chains listed below, sequenced in a study of T-cell reconstitution after alpha-beta-depleted transplantation in children. A TCRbeta library incorporating unique molecular identifiers was prepared. MiXCR, run by TCRdb on the PCR reads, gives a single entry per CDR3 protein. The sample contains some 290,000 distinct CDR3 sequences, around 25% of which appear only once. The sample in question was PBMCs, mostly from graft donor cells, obtained 180 days after TCRalphabeta/CD19-depleted stem cell transplant. These receptors came from a male patient under 18 who had a stem cell transplant for acute lymphoblastic leukemia, so the T cells may come from the graft donor.

The chain employs TRBV5-4 and TRBJ2-7, with 9 bases aligning to TRBD2. The junction had 8 bases not matched to a gene; V was cut back by 5 bases and J by 5 bases. This CDR3 region has 14 residues. Per germline, CDR1 SGHNT and CDR2 YYREEE (reference sequence). In DNA, the CDR3 is TGTGCCAGCAGGCGTGCGGGGGGGCAGGACGAGCAGTACTTC. This codes for CASRRAGGQDEQYF.

The V and J genes are TRBV12-3 or TRBV12-4 and TRBJ2-5; 8 nucleotides line up with TRBD2. V shed 2 bases, J shed 5 bases, and the junction held 7 bases outside the gene matches. CDR3 length equals 15 residues. CDR3 residues: CASSLNGGRRETQYF. The CDR3 DNA sequence: TGTGCCAGCAGTTTAAACGGCGGGAGGAGGGAGACCCAGTACTTC.

The genes are TRBV2 and TRBJ2-5; 10 bases are shared with TRBD2. V lost 0 bases to trimming and J lost 5 bases; unmatched junction nucleotides: 9. The length of the CDR3 is 17 residues. Germline values: CDR1 SNHLY, CDR2 FYNNEI. CDR3 loop: CASSEAGLSGRLETQYF. CDR3 DNA: TGTGCCAGCAGTGAAGCAGGGCTTAGCGGGAGGTTGGAGACCCAGTACTTC.

The genes are TRBV20-1 and TRBJ1-2; 8 bases match TRBD1. Per the germline V gene, CDR1 is DFQATT and CDR2 is SNEGSKA (reference sequence). V shed 5 bases and J 3 bases; nucleotides not matched to a gene: 5. The CDR3 runs 13 residues. The CDR3 region is CSAPMTGDYGYTF. The DNA of the CDR3 is TGCAGTGCTCCCATGACAGGGGACTATGGCTACACCTTC.

The chain is built from TRBV5-1 and TRBJ1-2, with 8 bases identical to TRBD1. This CDR3 comprises 15 residues. Trimming took 0 bases from V and 8 from J; bases not matched to a gene: 9. In germline, CDR1 is SGHRS, CDR2 YFSETQ. The CDR3 region is CASSLEGQGIRGYTF. CDR3 coding DNA: TGCGCCAGCAGCTTGGAAGGACAGGGAATACGGGGCTACACCTTC.

This clonotype was recorded a few times. The chain is built from TRBV10-3 and TRBJ2-7; 9 bases are shared with TRBD2. In germline, CDR1 is ENHRY, CDR2 SYGVKD. Trimming cost V 3 bases and J 5 bases; bases outside gene matches: 2. The CDR3 runs 13 residues. CDR3 protein: CAISELAGDEQYF. In DNA, the CDR3 is TGTGCCATCAGTGAACTAGCGGGCGACGAGCAGTACTTC.

The chain links TRBV12-3 or TRBV12-4 to TRBJ2-7; the match to TRBD1 covers 9 bases. V lost 2 bases, J lost 5 bases, and 1 base stayed unmatched. This CDR3 has 13 residues. CDR3 in amino acids: CASSLWDRDEQYF. In nucleotides, the CDR3 is TGTGCCAGCAGTTTATGGGACAGGGACGAGCAGTACTTC.

This clonotype was seen repeatedly, ten times or more. The chain combines TRBV29-1 with TRBJ2-7; TRBD2 matches 7 bases. This CDR3 is built from 14 residues. Germline loops: CDR1 SQVTM, CDR2 ANQGSEA. After removal of 4 bases from V and 5 bases from J, the junction contained 11 bases not matched to a gene. The CDR3 bases are TGCAGCGTTGGGGAGGGAGCGGGTCGACACGAGCAGTACTTC. Residues: CSVGEGAGRHEQYF.

This clonotype showed up just a few times. This rearrangement joins TRBV7-6 to TRBJ2-3, with 9 bases that match TRBD2. Germline trimming cut 3 bases from V and 9 bases from J; bases unmatched to any gene: 4. This CDR3 contains 13 residues. Germline V gene data show CDR1 as SGHVS and CDR2 as FNYEAQ. In DNA form, the CDR3 reads TGTGCCAGCAGCTTCCCCCTAGCGGGAACGCAGTATTTT. Translated: CASSFPLAGTQYF.

This clonotype was detected only a few times. This chain connects TRBV9 to TRBJ2-2; TRBD1 matches 8 bases. The CDR3 sequence is 16 residues long. From germline, CDR1 is SGDLS and CDR2 YYNGEE. Trimming removed 3 bases from V and 1 base from J; junction bases left unmatched: 5. In DNA, the CDR3 is TGTGCCAGCAGCGCCCACAGGGGGTTGAACACCGGGGAGCTGTTTTTT. Protein sequence: CASSAHRGLNTGELFF.

This clonotype was seen only a few times. The rearrangement joins TRBV7-9 to TRBJ2-7, with TRBD1 as a possible D gene (6 bases). Trimming cost V 5 bases and J 2 bases, with 19 bases left between them. CDR3 size: 16 residues. CDR1 and CDR2 from the germline V gene are SEHNR and FQNEAQ (reference sequence). The CDR3 is CASSRGEQGKPYEQYF. The CDR3 nucleotides read TGTGCCAGCAGCCGTGGAGAGCAGGGGAAGCCCTACGAGCAGTACTTC.

This clonotype was picked up many times. CDR3: CSVLRAPSGRGETQYF. The CDR3 bases are TGCAGCGTACTCCGCGCTCCTAGCGGTAGAGGAGAGACCCAGTACTTC. The V and J genes are TRBV29-1 and TRBJ2-5, with 7 positions matching TRBD2. V shed 6 bases, J shed 4 bases, and the junction held 17 bases outside the gene matches. The CDR3 spans 16 residues. Germline CDR1 reads SQVTM; CDR2 reads ANQGSEA.

The chain combines TRBV29-1 with TRBJ2-7; D not certain. The CDR3 is 14 amino acids. CDR1 is SQVTM, CDR2 ANQGSEA, per germline. The V end was cut by 6 bases, the J end by 1 base, with 16 bases between. CDR3 in amino acids: CSVLIWTESYEQYF. The CDR3 nucleotides read TGCAGCGTACTGATTTGGACGGAATCCTACGAGCAGTACTTC.

This clonotype has more than one count but fewer than ten. The chain is built from TRBV9 and TRBJ2-7; 8 nucleotides align to TRBD2. J gave up 6 bases and V 0 bases, and 8 bases lay outside the gene matches. Germline V gene data show CDR1 as SGDLS and CDR2 as YYNGEE. The CDR3 contains 15 residues. The DNA of the CDR3 is TGTGCCAGCAGCGTAGAAGATGGTAGCGGGACCGAGCAGTACTTC. Its translation: CASSVEDGSGTEQYF.

This sequence joins TRBV18 and TRBJ2-1, with D perhaps matching TRBD1 or TRBD2 (5 bases each). V was cut by 1 base and J by 8 bases, with 9 bases left in between. There are 13 residues in the CDR3. CDR1 is KGHSH, CDR2 LQKENI, per germline. CDR3 residues: CASSPQQEDEQFF. Written as DNA, the CDR3 is TGTGCCAGCTCACCACAACAGGAGGATGAGCAGTTCTTC.

CDR3 nucleotide sequence: TGCGCCAGCAGCTTGGACCCCCGACAGGGTAGCAATCAGCCCCAGCATTTT. The encoded protein is CASSLDPRQGSNQPQHF. The chain couples TRBV5-1 to TRBJ1-5; 7 bases map to TRBD1. After removal of 0 bases from V and 0 bases from J, the junction contained 6 bases not matched to a gene. CDR3 length: 17 amino acids. Germline CDR1 and CDR2: SGHRS and YFSETQ.

The sample holds one count of this clonotype. A much larger clone lies a single base off, so this may be a read error. This rearrangement joins TRBV6-5 to TRBJ1-6; the match to TRBD1 covers 7 bases. The CDR3 has 14 residues. The germline V gene has CDR1 MNHEY and CDR2 SVGAGI. CDR3 sequence reads: CVSSYDRDRSPLHF. CDR3 coding DNA: TGTGTCAGCAGTTACGACAGGGATCGTTCACCCCTCCACTTT.

A few counts support this clonotype. The chain's CDR3 is CSVTHENSYEQYF. The CDR3 DNA reads TGCAGCGTCACTCATGAGAACTCCTACGAGCAGTACTTC. This chain uses TRBV29-1 with TRBJ2-7; no definite D call. The V end lost 6 bases, the J end lost 0 bases, and 12 bases lay between the germline ends. Germline CDR1 reads SQVTM; CDR2 reads ANQGSEA. This CDR3 spans 13 amino acids.

A few counts support this clonotype. The V call is TRBV4-3, the J call TRBJ2-1; the match to TRBD2 covers 8 bases. Germline CDR1 reads LGHNA; CDR2 reads YSLEER. CDR3 length: 18 residues. V lost 2 bases, J lost 0 bases, and 9 bases stayed unmatched. The CDR3 DNA follows: TGCGCCAGCAGCCAACCACCTGCCGGGACTAGCTCCTACAATGAGCAGTTCTTC. Residues: CASSQPPAGTSSYNEQFF.